The subject of this entry is one TCR beta chain. The data stem from a study of blood T cell repertoires in COVID-19. Repertoires were generated with immunoSEQ multiplex PCR, while TCRdb's copy carries only in-frame clones and drops some. The repertoire includes about 62,000 clones, roughly nine tenths of them detected once, and more than 15% sits in the top ten. The germline V gene encodes CDR1 WSHSY and CDR2 SAAADI. The CDR3 runs 14 residues. J was trimmed by 4 bases and V by 9 bases; bases with no gene match: 9. V and J are TRBV10-2 and TRBJ2-5; 9 bases align to TRBD1. The clonotype originates from an older woman with COVID-19, enrolled during active disease. What was sequenced was peripheral blood. The CDR3 DNA reads TGCGCCAGTACTGGACAGGGGCGGACAGAGACCCAGTACTTC. It codes for CASTGQGRTETQYF.